This TCR beta chain was identified during a study of blood T cell dynamics during melanoma immunotherapy. Germline V gene sequence: CDR1 GTSNPN, CDR2 SVGIG (reference sequence). This CDR3 is built from 14 residues. Trimming shortened V by 1 base and J by 7 bases, and 16 bases separated the two germline ends. DNA loading was fixed at approximately 350 ng for all bulk PBMC samples. This table comes from immunoSEQ multiplex PCR, and its TCRdb copy is limited to in-frame clones, with some not included. The sample records more than 8,500 clones, roughly 85% being singletons. Time point described: week 3, after first cycle of checkpoint inhibitor.

V is TRBV30 and J is TRBJ1-2; weak D call: TRBD1 (5 bases). The sequences come from blood, collected from a patient treated with checkpoint blockade. The receptor was derived from a human donor with melanoma. CDR3 loop: CAWSALSGRGGYTF. As DNA, the CDR3 is TGTGCCTGGAGTGCGCTATCAGGGCGCGGTGGCTACACCTTC.